Listed here is a single T cell receptor (beta chain). With 4 bases clipped from V and 7 bases from J, the junction kept 17 bases outside the gene matches. This CDR3 is 18 amino acids long. CDR1 is MGHRA, CDR2 YSYEKL, per germline. These data come from a study of blood T cell repertoires in COVID-19. Whole-study context: From the United States, Italy and Spain came samples of acute and convalescent COVID-19. PBMCs, B-cell-depleted T cells, or T cells provided the cDNA or gDNA that made up the material.

Authors' processing steps: From reference gene primer amplification, estimates of nucleated cell counts were derived. Clones were read by immunoSEQ multiplex PCR, and TCRdb kept only the in-frame ones, dropping some. The V and J calls and the clone size are those of that table, but D and trimming were determined from the DNA. The table shows under 130,000 clones, with approximately 72% occurring only once. The V gene is TRBV4-1, the J gene TRBJ2-7; 12 bases fit TRBD2. Sequencing was carried out using peripheral blood. The receptor's source is a woman aged 70-85 years with acute or convalescent COVID-19. CDR3 in DNA: TGCGCCAGCAGCCTGAAGGGAACTAGCGGGGGGTCCCCGGGAGAGCAGTACTTC. This gives the protein CASSLKGTSGGSPGEQYF.